The 9 T cell receptor beta chains presented below share a single source sample, sequenced in a study of PD-1 blockade in mismatch repair-deficient tumors. Method: immunoSEQ multiplex PCR; TCRdb's copy keeps in-frame clones and lacks some. The sample records under 50,000 clones, around three quarters being singletons. This specimen was PBMCs, taken before pembrolizumab treatment. These receptors were taken from an adult with mismatch repair-deficient cancer.

The chain recombines TRBV5-5 with TRBJ1-3; D uncertain. The germline V and J ends were trimmed by 1 base and 8 bases, with 10 bases remaining between them. The CDR3 is 13 amino acids. Germline CDR1 SGHKS, CDR2 YYEKEE (reference sequence). CDR3 in DNA: TGTGCCAGCAGCTTGCGTGTAGCAGACACCATATATTTT. It specifies CASSLRVADTIYF.

The chain recombines TRBV11-2 with TRBJ1-1, with a tentative D call TRBD1 (6 bases). V was trimmed by 5 bases and J by 7 bases, leaving 23 bases between them. Germline loops: CDR1 SGHAT, CDR2 FQNNGV. The length of the CDR3 is 16 residues. CDR3 DNA: TGTGCCAGCAGCCCCCCTAATCCAGGGGCGCTAAATGAAGCTTTCTTT. The encoded protein is CASSPPNPGALNEAFF.

This clone was seen a handful of times. The rearrangement joins TRBV29-1 to TRBJ1-2; D may be TRBD1 (6 bases). The V and J ends lost 7 bases and 4 bases respectively, with 16 bases between them. Looked up from germline, CDR1 is SQVTM and CDR2 is ANQGSEA. The CDR3 contains 13 residues. This CDR3 is CSAMRGGGYGYTF. CDR3 DNA sequence: TGCAGCGCCATGCGAGGGGGGGGCTATGGCTACACCTTC.

This chain uses TRBV7-2 with TRBJ1-3; TRBD1 matches 9 bases. The CDR3 runs 18 residues. The J segment lost 1 base and the V segment lost 4 bases, leaving 11 bases of the junction unmatched. Germline V lookup: CDR1 SGHTA, CDR2 FQGNSA. CDR3 protein: CASSSWRGTGSSGNTIYF. In nucleotides, the CDR3 is TGTGCCAGCAGCTCGTGGCGGGGGACAGGGTCATCTGGAAACACCATATATTTT.

J is TRBJ1-1 and V is TRBV6-1; tentative D call: TRBD1 (5 bases). V was trimmed by 3 bases and J by 2 bases, leaving 10 bases between them. This CDR3 is built from 14 residues. Germline loops: CDR1 MNHNS, CDR2 SASEGT. The CDR3 nucleotides read TGTGCCAGCAGTGAGAGAGGGGCTAACACTGAAGCTTTCTTT. It encodes CASSERGANTEAFF.

The gene calls are TRBV2 and TRBJ2-7, with 8 bases that match TRBD2. CDR1 and CDR2 from the germline V gene are SNHLY and FYNNEI. This CDR3 is built from 14 residues. Trimming removed 5 bases from V and 7 bases from J; junction bases left unmatched: 10. CDR3 region: CASSLLAVGYEQYF. The DNA of the CDR3 is TGTGCCAGCAGTTTACTAGCGGTGGGTTATGAGCAGTACTTC.

Only a few counts were recorded for this clone. The gene calls are TRBV19 and TRBJ2-6; D is unresolved. This CDR3 has 15 residues. CDR1 and CDR2 (germline): LNHDA, SQIVND (reference sequence). Trimming took 0 bases from V and 0 from J, leaving 3 bases between them. The CDR3 sequence: CASSIEISGANVLTF. DNA for the CDR3: TGTGCCAGTAGTATAGAGATCTCTGGGGCCAACGTCCTGACTTTC.

The chain combines TRBV6-5 with TRBJ2-3, with TRBD2 matching 8 bases. The CDR3 has 14 amino acids. Germline values: CDR1 MNHEY, CDR2 SVGAGI. Trimming at V came to 7 bases and at J to 6 bases, leaving 9 bases not matched to a gene. The DNA of the CDR3 is TGTGCCAGCATCGAGCGGGAGTTCGGCGATACGCAGTATTTT. Protein product: CASIEREFGDTQYF.

V is TRBV5-8 and J is TRBJ2-7, with 7 bases identical to TRBD1. Germline values: CDR1 SGHTS, CDR2 YDEGEE. This CDR3 is 13 amino acids long. V shed 4 bases and J 4 bases; nucleotides not matched to a gene: 5. Here the CDR3 reads CASSKRQGYEQYF. The CDR3 DNA reads TGTGCCAGCAGCAAACGACAGGGTTACGAGCAGTACTTC.